These 14 T cell receptor beta chains came from one sample sequenced in a study of blood T cell repertoires in COVID-19 (dated by TCRdb to 2018 to 2021). Libraries were made using the immunoSEQ multiplex PCR assay. TCRdb provides this immuneACCESS table in a form limited to in-frame rearrangements. Some clones are lacking; in checked studies, under half of them reflect an unresolved V gene, and why the rest are absent is not known. For this sample there are fewer than 650,000 clones; about 89% appear just once. The biggest ten clones account for about 8% of the sample. Sequencing input: peripheral blood. The receptors originated from a woman aged 50 to 60 with COVID-19, enrolled during active disease.

The gene calls are TRBV27 and TRBJ2-3; no reliable D call. V shed 3 bases and J shed 0 bases, with 13 bases lying between them. The germline CDR1 and CDR2 sequences are MNHEY and SMNVEV (reference sequence). The CDR3 spans 16 residues. CDR3 in DNA: TGTGCCAGCAGTTTGAGGCGGATCTCTAGCACAGATACGCAGTATTTT. This codes for CASSLRRISSTDTQYF.

For this clone: Within the sample, other DNA sequences also encode this same CDR3. V and J are TRBV11-2 and TRBJ2-3; tentative D call: TRBD2 (5 bases). The CDR3 extends over 12 amino acids. Germline CDR1 and CDR2: SGHAT and FQNNGV. V lost 5 bases and J 4 bases, leaving 7 bases between the germline ends. CDR3 residues: CASSPGADTQYF. The CDR3 DNA sequence: TGTGCCAGCAGCCCCGGGGCAGATACGCAGTATTTT. The variable domain in full, completed from reference TRBV11-2 and TRBJ2-3, reads EAGVAQSPRYKIIEKRQSVAFWCNPISGHATLYWYQQILGQGPKLLIQFQNNGVVDDSQLPKDRFSAERLKGVDSTLKIQPAKLEDSAVYLCASSPGADTQYFGPGTRLTVL.

J is TRBJ2-2 and V is TRBV28; 7 nucleotides agree with TRBD2. The junction had 13 bases not matched to a gene; V was cut back by 6 bases and J by 6 bases. Germline V lookup: CDR1 MDHEN, CDR2 SYDVKM. This CDR3 comprises 16 residues. CDR3: CASSLAGRVGAGELFF. The CDR3 nucleotides are TGTGCCAGCAGCCTAGCAGGGAGGGTTGGCGCCGGGGAGCTGTTTTTT.

The chain employs TRBV2 and TRBJ1-5; D gene unclear. Germline CDR1 and CDR2: SNHLY and FYNNEI. This CDR3 contains 13 residues. The V gene lost 8 bases and the J gene lost 3 bases, with 11 bases spanning the gap. CDR3 sequence: CASALQLNQPQHF. Written as DNA, the CDR3 is TGTGCCAGCGCACTTCAACTCAATCAGCCCCAGCATTTT.

The chain employs TRBV6-5 and TRBJ1-1, with 7 bases fitting TRBD1. CDR1 is MNHEY and CDR2 is SVGAGI in the germline V gene. V gave up 5 bases and J gave up 8 bases; unmatched junction bases: 11. The CDR3 is 14 residues long. The CDR3 region has the DNA TGTGCCAGCAGTCACAGGGGTGGGGTGGCCGAAGCTTTCTTT. This sequence encodes CASSHRGGVAEAFF.

The genes are TRBV5-5 and TRBJ1-1; D remains ambiguous. CDR1 and CDR2 from the germline V gene are SGHKS and YYEKEE (reference sequence). The length of the CDR3 is 13 residues. V gave up 2 bases and J gave up 0 bases, with 5 bases separating them. Written as DNA, the CDR3 is TGTGCCAGCAGCTTTGAGATGAACACTGAAGCTTTCTTT. Protein sequence: CASSFEMNTEAFF.

This chain uses TRBV10-1 with TRBJ2-1; possible D gene TRBD2, 5 bases. The CDR3 has 13 residues. V lost 1 base, J lost 9 bases, and 10 bases lay in between. Germline assignment: CDR1 WNHNN and CDR2 SYGVQD (reference sequence). CDR3 protein: CASSELGEGEQFF. The CDR3 DNA is TGCGCCAGCAGTGAGTTGGGAGAAGGTGAGCAGTTCTTC.

A single count supports this clone. The rearrangement uses TRBV5-5 and TRBJ2-7, with unresolved D. Trimming pared 2 bases from V and 4 bases from J, leaving 4 bases between. The CDR3 extends over 11 amino acids. The germline gives CDR1 SGHKS, CDR2 YYEKEE (reference sequence). CDR3 nucleotide sequence: TGTGCCAGCAGCTTTGAGTACGAGCAGTACTTC. It translates to CASSFEYEQYF.

The V gene is TRBV10-3, the J gene TRBJ2-1; the D gene is possibly TRBD2 (5 bases). The CDR3 is 15 amino acids. V was trimmed by 2 bases and J by 1 base, leaving 9 bases between them. Germline values: CDR1 ENHRY, CDR2 SYGVKD. The chain's CDR3 is CAISEEGGSYNEQFF. The CDR3 coding sequence is TGTGCCATCAGTGAGGAGGGCGGATCCTACAATGAGCAGTTCTTC.

V usage is TRBV9 and J usage is TRBJ1-2; D is perhaps TRBD1 (5 bases). V lost 0 bases and J 8 bases, leaving 17 bases between the germline ends. This CDR3 region has 15 residues. Germline V CDR1 and CDR2: SGDLS, YYNGEE. The CDR3 coding sequence is TGTGCCAGCAGCGTAGATATGAACAGGAGGGGCGGCTACACCTTC. This sequence encodes CASSVDMNRRGGYTF.

This sequence joins TRBV19 and TRBJ2-3, with 11 bases matching TRBD2. Germline CDR1 LNHDA, CDR2 SQIVND (reference sequence). The CDR3 spans 14 residues. The V segment lost 3 bases and the J segment 7 bases; nucleotides outside the gene matches: 3. In nucleotides, the CDR3 is TGTGCCAGTAGTATTAGCGGGGGGGCCTATACGCAGTATTTT. Protein sequence: CASSISGGAYTQYF.

V usage is TRBV30 and J usage is TRBJ1-6; no reliable D call. Per the germline V gene, CDR1 is GTSNPN and CDR2 is SVGIG (reference sequence). This CDR3 contains 14 residues. The ends were cut back, 1 base at V and 4 bases at J, with 8 bases in the middle. The CDR3 region is CAWSAWRYNSPLHF. The CDR3 nucleotides read TGTGCCTGGAGTGCCTGGAGATATAATTCACCCCTCCACTTT.

V and J are TRBV7-9 and TRBJ1-2, with 11 bases fitting TRBD1. Germline values: CDR1 SEHNR, CDR2 FQNEAQ (reference sequence). This CDR3 contains 15 residues. V gave up 6 bases and J gave up 6 bases; unmatched junction bases: 9. The CDR3 is CASSSTDRGHNGYTF. CDR3 sequence (DNA): TGTGCCAGCAGTTCCACGGACAGGGGGCATAATGGCTACACCTTC.

The rearrangement joins TRBV6-5 to TRBJ1-2; 9 bases are shared with TRBD1. The CDR3 contains 12 residues. Germline CDR1 and CDR2: MNHEY and SVGAGI. The junction had 6 bases not matched to a gene; V was cut back by 8 bases and J by 8 bases. This CDR3 reads CASWDRADGYTF. For the CDR3, the DNA is TGTGCCAGCTGGGACAGGGCGGACGGCTACACCTTC.